These T cell receptor beta chains were read from a single sample in a study of T cells in Graves' hyperthyroidism and ophthalmopathy. TCRdb reanalysed the multiplex PCR reads using MiXCR and keeps one entry per CDR3 protein. The profile shows about 380,000 distinct CDR3 sequences, approximately 13% of them singletons. Sequencing was done on a sample of blood. These receptors were collected from a man aged 25-45 years with Graves' hyperthyroidism that later progressed to Graves' ophthalmopathy. Both conserved end residues are part of each CDR3. A D gene is named only where the DNA matches it firmly. Not all rows give a size; the values are once, few, many and, for expanded clones, a class.

d_call clone_size j_call v_call cdr3_aa cdr3_nt
NA few TRBJ2-4 TRBV5-1 CASSFGQKGNIQYF TGCGCCAGCAGCTTCGGGCAAAAGGGGAACATTCAGTACTTC
NA many TRBJ2-1 TRBV6-5 CASSYSGFSAEQFF TGTGCCAGCAGTTACTCGGGATTTTCCGCTGAGCAGTTCTTC
NA many TRBJ1-5 TRBV27 CASSLWASNQPQHF TGTGCCAGCAGTTTATGGGCCAGCAATCAGCCCCAGCATTTT
TRBD1 many TRBJ2-5 TRBV2 CASSGDRVQETQYF TGTGCCAGCAGTGGGGACAGGGTTCAAGAGACCCAGTACTTC
NA many TRBJ1-1 TRBV6-1 CASSDTENTEAFF TGTGCCAGCAGTGATACGGAGAACACTGAAGCTTTCTTT
TRBD1 many TRBJ1-1 TRBV5-1 CASSRQGTEAFF TGCGCCAGCAGCCGACAGGGTACTGAAGCTTTCTTT
TRBD2 few TRBJ2-2 TRBV5-1 CASSKGLALGDTTGELFF TGCGCCAGCAGCAAGGGACTAGCTTTAGGGGACACCACCGGGGAGCTGTTTTTT
NA many TRBJ1-2 TRBV12-3/TRBV12-4 CASSLDGGGYGYTF TGTGCCAGCAGTTTAGATGGGGGAGGCTATGGCTACACCTTC
TRBD1 NA TRBJ1-2 TRBV30 CAWSGQGGGYTF TGTGCCTGGAGTGGACAGGGCGGAGGCTACACCTTC
TRBD1 many TRBJ2-4 TRBV11-2 CASSLVWTGKNIQYF TGTGCCAGCAGCTTAGTTTGGACAGGGAAAAACATTCAGTACTTC